Listed below are T cell receptor beta chains from one sample, sequenced in a study of Graves' ophthalmopathy and Graves' hyperthyroidism. TCRdb re-called the multiplex PCR reads through MiXCR, storing one row per CDR3 protein. The table lists approximately 540,000 distinct CDR3 sequences, roughly 40% of them singletons. The sequenced sample was peripheral blood or thyroid tissue (not recorded which). The source of these receptors is an adult man with Graves' hyperthyroidism. Each CDR3 is given without its conserved first and last residue.

TRBV15	TRBJ2-2	ATSRDRLGRFGELF
TRBV5-1	TRBJ2-5	ASSLGTTFQETQY
TRBV11-2	TRBJ2-2	ASSLGVDTGELF
TRBV9	TRBJ2-7	ASSADGSTDTQY
TRBV20-1	TRBJ1-2	SARLGLNYGYT
TRBV20-1	TRBJ2-7	SARGQANSYEQY
TRBV7-8	TRBJ2-5	ASRGGRFEGTQY
TRBV10-3	TRBJ2-3	AIRNSGAITDTQY
TRBV7-2	TRBJ2-2	ASSNKGELF
TRBV20-1	TRBJ2-7	SARGTSGRTDEQY
TRBV7-9	TRBJ2-2	ASSFPSGHGELF